This TCR beta chain is drawn from a study of blood T cell repertoires in COVID-19. About the study: Sources were T cells, B-cell-depleted T cells, or PBMCs; the material itself was cDNA or gDNA.

TCRdb keeps only in-frame clones here, not all; method: immunoSEQ multiplex PCR. The sample lists around 260,000 clones, approximately 85% occurring once. Worth noting for this clone: Other DNA sequences in this sample translate to the same CDR3.

The sequenced sample was PBMCs or T cells enriched from blood (not recorded which). This clonotype was obtained from a woman aged 25 to 39 who had recovered from COVID-19.

The DNA for the CDR3 is TGCGCCAGCAGTCCAGTCTCTGGGGCCAACGTCCTGACTTTC. It encodes CASSPVSGANVLTF. The rearrangement joins TRBV5-1 to TRBJ2-6; D gene unclear. Germline assignment: CDR1 SGHRS and CDR2 YFSETQ. The CDR3 covers 14 residues. V was pared by 5 bases and J by 0 bases, with 6 bases between.